Listed below are T cell receptor beta chains from one sample, sequenced in a study of vaccination effects on CD4 cells after COVID-19. Sequenced by immunoSEQ multiplex PCR; TCRdb stores in-frame clones only, minus some. The sample contains some 50,000 clones, around 74% of which appear only once. What these receptors recognize is not known. The specimen was CD4+ T cells from PBMCs cultured with HCoV-OC43 spike peptides, collected after COVID-19 vaccination. These receptors all stem from a human donor who received a COVID-19 vaccine. Both conserved end residues are part of each CDR3. D genes are given only for firm matches. Expanded clones are given a class, and other clones once, few, many or no size at all.

.,15,TRBJ2-3,TRBD2,TRBV5-1,CASSFGGASTDTQYF,TGCGCCAGCAGCTTCGGGGGGGCGTCGACAGATACGCAGTATTTT
.,12,TRBJ1-4,.,TRBV18,CASSPGREKLFF,TGTGCCAGCTCACCGGGACGGGAAAAACTGTTTTTT
.,13,TRBJ2-3,.,TRBV19,CASRSLGADTQYF,TGTGCCAGTAGATCCCTCGGGGCAGATACGCAGTATTTT
few,14,TRBJ1-5,.,TRBV5-1,CASSFWPGDQPQHF,TGCGCCAGCAGCTTTTGGCCAGGGGATCAGCCCCAGCATTTT
.,16,TRBJ2-7,TRBD2,TRBV5-1,CASSLGSGRVLYEQYF,TGCGCCAGCAGCCTCGGCAGCGGGAGGGTTCTCTACGAGCAGTACTTC
.,11,TRBJ2-5,.,TRBV30,CAWSVRFTQYF,TGTGCCTGGAGTGTAAGGTTTACCCAGTACTTC
.,15,TRBJ1-6,.,TRBV14,CASSQDGGRVSPLHF,TGTGCCAGCAGCCAAGACGGGGGGCGCGTCTCACCCCTCCACTTT
.,16,TRBJ1-6,.,TRBV6-6,CASSYSGGNYNSPLHF,TGTGCCAGCAGTTACTCGGGGGGCAACTATAATTCACCCCTCCACTTT
.,13,TRBJ1-1,.,TRBV6-5,CASSYPGNTEAFF,TGTGCCAGCAGTTACCCCGGGAACACTGAAGCTTTCTTT
.,15,TRBJ1-2,TRBD1,TRBV7-9,CASSWGTVSNYGYTF,TGTGCCAGCAGCTGGGGGACAGTTAGTAACTATGGCTACACCTTC
many,15,TRBJ2-1,TRBD1,TRBV6-4,CASSDGQGNSNEQFF,TGTGCCAGCAGTGATGGACAGGGAAACTCTAATGAGCAGTTCTTC
.,14,TRBJ2-1,.,TRBV13,CASSLYLKSNEQFF,TGTGCCAGCAGCTTGTATCTAAAAAGCAATGAGCAGTTCTTC
.,14,TRBJ2-7,TRBD1,TRBV5-1,CASSQATGGYEQYF,TGCGCCAGCAGCCAAGCGACAGGGGGATACGAGCAGTACTTC
few,13,TRBJ1-2,.,TRBV5-1,CASSLGQGLGYTF,TGCGCCAGCAGCTTGGGGCAGGGCTTGGGCTACACCTTC
.,15,TRBJ2-1,.,TRBV5-4,CASSTGLTLGNEQFF,TGTGCCAGCAGCACGGGACTCACTCTTGGGAATGAGCAGTTCTTC
.,18,TRBJ2-7,TRBD1,TRBV5-5,CASSLNGGRQGYTYEQYF,TGTGCCAGCAGCTTAAATGGTGGGAGACAGGGATACACCTACGAGCAGTACTTC
few,15,TRBJ1-1,TRBD1,TRBV4-2,CASSPPDRGGIEAFF,TGTGCCAGCAGCCCCCCAGACAGGGGCGGCATCGAGGCTTTCTTT
.,15,TRBJ2-5,TRBD2,TRBV7-2,CASILLIAGAETQYF,TGTGCCAGCATCTTACTAATAGCGGGAGCAGAGACCCAGTACTTC
.,13,TRBJ2-7,.,TRBV19,CASSMSQGSEQYF,TGTGCCAGTAGTATGTCACAGGGTAGTGAGCAGTACTTC
once,14,TRBJ2-2,.,TRBV11-3,CASSLTPNTGELFF,TGTGCCAGCAGCCTAACCCCAAACACCGGGGAGCTGTTTTTT
.,12,TRBJ2-3,.,TRBV2,CASSQGPDTQYF,TGTGCCAGCAGCCAGGGACCAGATACGCAGTATTTT
.,14,TRBJ2-7,TRBD1,TRBV24-1,CATSDDGEQGKQYF,TGTGCCACCAGTGATGACGGTGAACAGGGGAAGCAGTACTTC
.,13,TRBJ1-1,.,TRBV4-1,CASSPMTWAEAFF,TGCGCCAGCAGCCCTATGACCTGGGCTGAAGCTTTCTTT
.,14,TRBJ2-7,.,TRBV5-8,CASSLFGGNYEQYF,TGTGCCAGCAGCTTGTTCGGAGGCAATTACGAGCAGTACTTC
large,13,TRBJ1-2,.,TRBV2,CASTGPSPYGYTF,TGTGCCAGCACCGGGCCCTCTCCCTATGGCTACACCTTC
.,15,TRBJ2-5,TRBD2,TRBV11-2,CASSLGGGLQETQYF,TGTGCCAGCAGCTTAGGCGGGGGGCTCCAAGAGACCCAGTACTTC
.,15,TRBJ2-3,TRBD1,TRBV7-7,CASSSGTGGTDTQYF,TGTGCCAGCAGCAGCGGGACAGGGGGCACAGATACGCAGTATTTT
.,13,TRBJ1-2,TRBD1,TRBV6-5,CASSYRDRPGYTF,TGTGCCAGCAGTTACCGGGACAGGCCCGGCTACACCTTC
.,14,TRBJ1-5,TRBD1,TRBV10-1,CASSAGTAAQPQHF,TGCGCCAGCAGTGCCGGGACAGCGGCTCAGCCCCAGCATTTT
many,14,TRBJ2-7,.,TRBV19,CASALGGVAYEQYF,TGTGCCAGTGCCCTTGGCGGGGTGGCCTACGAGCAGTACTTC
.,14,TRBJ1-1,.,TRBV6-5,CASSYSVFEREAFF,TGTGCCAGCAGTTACTCCGTCTTCGAACGAGAAGCTTTCTTT
.,10,TRBJ1-2,.,TRBV6-1,CASSEYGYTF,TGTGCCAGCAGTGAGTATGGCTACACCTTC
many,15,TRBJ2-2,.,TRBV5-4,CASSISQANTGELFF,TGTGCCAGCAGCATTTCACAGGCGAACACCGGGGAGCTGTTTTTT
once,13,TRBJ2-5,.,TRBV7-9,CASTPLGGETQYF,TGTGCCAGCACCCCCCTGGGGGGAGAGACCCAGTACTTC
few,13,TRBJ1-5,.,TRBV29-1,CSVEIGSNQPQHF,TGCAGCGTTGAAATCGGTAGCAATCAGCCCCAGCATTTT
.,14,TRBJ2-6,TRBD2,TRBV20-1,CSASGRAGANVLTF,TGCAGTGCTAGTGGGAGGGCTGGGGCCAACGTCCTGACTTTC
.,15,TRBJ2-1,.,TRBV11-2,CASSAPRGPYNEQFF,TGTGCCAGCAGCGCACCTCGGGGGCCGTACAATGAGCAGTTCTTC
.,16,TRBJ2-1,TRBD2,TRBV10-3,CAISDGGSISYNEQFF,TGTGCCATCAGTGACGGCGGGAGCATCTCCTACAATGAGCAGTTCTTC
.,15,TRBJ2-1,TRBD1,TRBV27,CASSLSGQAYNEQFF,TGTGCCAGCAGTTTATCCGGACAGGCTTACAATGAGCAGTTCTTC
.,17,TRBJ2-7,.,TRBV15,CATSRQYTASPNYEQYF,TGTGCCACCAGCAGGCAATATACAGCATCCCCAAACTACGAGCAGTACTTC
.,14,TRBJ2-1,.,TRBV4-1,CASSQGLRGNEQFF,TGCGCCAGCAGCCAAGGATTAAGGGGCAATGAGCAGTTCTTC
.,16,TRBJ2-1,TRBD2,TRBV3-1/TRBV3-2,CASSQGGLAGGNEQFF,TGTGCCAGCAGCCAAGGGGGACTAGCGGGAGGTAATGAGCAGTTCTTC
.,16,TRBJ1-6,.,TRBV27,CASSRPGDFGGGSLHF,TGTGCCAGCAGTCGTCCAGGGGATTTCGGCGGCGGGTCCCTCCACTTT
.,14,TRBJ1-2,.,TRBV19,CASRTRGDNYGYTF,TGTGCCAGTAGAACTAGAGGGGACAACTATGGCTACACCTTC
.,13,TRBJ1-5,.,TRBV7-2,CASNKDRNQPQHF,TGTGCCAGCAACAAAGACAGGAATCAGCCCCAGCATTTT
.,14,TRBJ1-2,.,TRBV6-5,CASRTGTSPNGYTF,TGTGCCAGCAGGACGGGGACGTCACCTAATGGCTACACCTTC
.,14,TRBJ2-3,TRBD2,TRBV3-1/TRBV3-2,CASSQLAGADTQYF,TGTGCCAGCAGCCAGCTAGCGGGAGCAGATACGCAGTATTTT
.,13,TRBJ1-2,.,TRBV25-1,CASSESANYGYTF,TGTGCCAGCAGTGAATCAGCTAACTATGGCTACACCTTC
.,14,TRBJ2-1,.,TRBV11-2,CASSTRVSYNEQFF,TGTGCCAGCAGCACGAGAGTCTCCTACAATGAGCAGTTCTTC
.,16,TRBJ2-5,TRBD2,TRBV30,CAWSLTGTSGVETQYF,TGTGCCTGGAGCTTGACTGGGACTAGCGGGGTCGAGACCCAGTACTTC
.,15,TRBJ2-5,TRBD1,TRBV18,CASSPRTGEQETQYF,TGTGCCAGCTCACCACGGACAGGGGAGCAAGAGACCCAGTACTTC
.,15,TRBJ2-2,TRBD2,TRBV11-2,CASNPLTGGVGELFF,TGTGCCAGCAACCCTCTGACGGGAGGGGTGGGGGAGCTGTTTTTT
.,13,TRBJ2-7,TRBD1,TRBV4-1,CASSHGDSREQYF,TGCGCCAGCAGCCATGGGGACAGCCGCGAGCAGTACTTC
.,14,TRBJ2-5,.,TRBV27,CASSPGQLQETQYF,TGTGCCAGCAGTCCTGGACAGCTCCAAGAGACCCAGTACTTC
few,15,TRBJ2-2,.,TRBV24-1,CATLGDTTNTGELFF,TGTGCCACCCTGGGAGACACCACGAACACCGGGGAGCTGTTTTTT
.,15,TRBJ2-1,.,TRBV7-6,CASSLALGSYNEQFF,TGTGCCAGCAGCTTAGCCCTGGGTAGCTACAATGAGCAGTTCTTC
.,15,TRBJ1-5,.,TRBV24-1,CATPVWGRANQPQHF,TGTGCCACCCCGGTTTGGGGCAGGGCGAATCAGCCCCAGCATTTT
.,20,TRBJ2-7,.,TRBV4-2,CASSQEGGGKFTALGYEQYF,TGTGCCAGCAGCCAAGAGGGGGGAGGCAAGTTCACGGCGCTGGGATACGAGCAGTACTTC